The 7 T cell receptor beta chains reported below all come from one sample, sequenced in a study of blood T cells in healthy people across ages. Combining a sample-barcoded 5' primer with a J-beta primer mix, a second PCR ran for roughly 7 to 11 cycles. TCRdb passed the 5' RACE reads through MiXCR, listing each CDR3 protein once. This table has 540,000 or so distinct CDR3 sequences, 45% to 55% appearing once. Sample: blood. The source of these receptors is a man older than 75 in good health.

In its sample, this clonotype was seen a few times. This sequence joins TRBV5-1 and TRBJ2-7; unclear D gene. This CDR3 has 15 amino acids. The V gene's germline CDR1 is SGHRS and CDR2 YFSETQ. V shed 0 bases and J shed 1 base, with 11 bases lying between them. The CDR3 reads CASSLGPLGSYEQYF. The CDR3 region has the DNA TGCGCCAGCAGCTTGGGTCCCCTGGGGTCCTACGAGCAGTACTTC.

This clonotype was detected ten times or more. The chain couples TRBV27 to TRBJ2-7; D is possibly TRBD1 (6 bases). Germline V gives CDR1 MNHEY, CDR2 SMNVEV (reference sequence). The CDR3 is 16 residues long. V lost 2 bases and J 3 bases, leaving 17 bases between the germline ends. The CDR3 sequence: CASSLRTGPPYYEQYF. CDR3 DNA: TGTGCCAGCAGTTTACGCACAGGGCCACCGTACTACGAGCAGTACTTC.

The CDR3: CASSYTTGNHYGYTF. DNA for the CDR3: TGTGCCAGCAGTTACACGACAGGGAACCACTATGGCTACACCTTC. The V and J genes are TRBV6-5 and TRBJ1-2, with 7 positions matching TRBD1. The CDR3 has 15 residues. Trimming cost V 2 bases and J 3 bases; bases outside gene matches: 6. Germline CDR1 and CDR2: MNHEY and SVGAGI.

The chain links TRBV20-1 to TRBJ1-4; no firm D call. CDR3 length: 16 residues. V gave up 0 bases and J gave up 0 bases, with 11 bases separating them. Germline values: CDR1 DFQATT, CDR2 SNEGSKA (reference sequence). The CDR3 protein is CSARDVQPATNEKLFF. In DNA form, the CDR3 reads TGCAGTGCTAGAGATGTTCAGCCTGCAACTAATGAAAAACTGTTTTTT.

This clonotype came up a few times. This chain joins TRBV6-5 and TRBJ2-1; 9 bases fit TRBD1. J lost 8 bases, V lost 6 bases, and 14 bases had no gene match. CDR1 and CDR2 (germline): MNHEY, SVGAGI. The CDR3 is 16 residues long. CDR3 sequence: CASSVRGTGSYDEQFF. In DNA form, the CDR3 reads TGTGCCAGCAGCGTTAGAGGGACAGGGTCATACGATGAGCAGTTCTTC.

This chain uses TRBV29-1 with TRBJ1-2; tentatively, D is TRBD1 (5 bases). Trimming left V 3 bases short and J 6 bases short, with 11 bases between. The length of the CDR3 is 12 residues. Germline V gene lookup returns CDR1 SQVTM and CDR2 ANQGSEA. This chain's CDR3 is CSVEGPGNGYTF. The CDR3 nucleotides read TGCAGCGTTGAGGGACCGGGAAATGGCTACACCTTC.

The V and J genes are TRBV9 and TRBJ2-4; D not certain. V was pared by 0 bases and J by 0 bases, with 4 bases between. From germline, CDR1 is SGDLS and CDR2 YYNGEE. This CDR3 spans 14 amino acids. The chain's CDR3 is CASSVGLAKNIQYF. For the CDR3, the DNA is TGTGCCAGCAGCGTAGGGTTAGCCAAAAACATTCAGTACTTC.